The 18 T cell receptor beta chains listed next were all sequenced from one sample in a study of cytomegalovirus exposure and HLA in healthy donors. Profiled with immunoSEQ multiplex PCR; TCRdb holds only in-frame clones, not every one. Seen here are about 150,000 clones, approximately 90% observed once, and the top ten hold 0.55% to 0.8%. Specimen: PBMCs. These receptors were taken from a man between 18 and 29 years old in good health and CMV-seronegative.

This rearrangement joins TRBV27 to TRBJ2-5; 12 bases fit TRBD1. CDR1 and CDR2 (germline): MNHEY, SMNVEV (reference sequence). The CDR3 spans 13 residues. The ends lost 6 bases at V and 8 bases at J; junction bases unmatched: 4. The CDR3 region has the DNA TGTGCCAGCAGGTCCGGGACAGGGGGCACCCAGTACTTC. Protein product: CASRSGTGGTQYF.

The rearrangement joins TRBV30 to TRBJ2-3; D is unresolved. There are 13 residues in the CDR3. The V gene's germline CDR1 is GTSNPN and CDR2 SVGIG (reference sequence). Trimming took off 2 bases at V and 5 bases at J, with 11 bases between the two ends. The CDR3 reads CAWSRVALDTQYF. CDR3 DNA sequence: TGTGCCTGGAGTCGGGTGGCTCTAGATACGCAGTATTTT. Variable domain in full (rest from reference TRBV30 and TRBJ2-3): SQTIHQWPATLVQPVGSPLSLECTVEGTSNPNLYWYRQAAGRGLQLLFYSVGIGQISSEVPQNLSASRPQDRQFILSSKKLLLSDSGFYLCAWSRVALDTQYFGPGTRLTVL.

In its sample, this clone was seen once. This rearrangement joins TRBV18 to TRBJ2-3, with 10 bases lining up with TRBD2. This CDR3 is built from 15 residues. CDR1 and CDR2 from the germline V gene are KGHSH and LQKENI. Unmatched junction bases numbered 5, after V lost 0 bases and J lost 8 bases. In nucleotides, the CDR3 is TGTGCCAGCTCACCACCGGGCCTAGCGGGAGTTACGCAGTATTTT. Amino acid sequence: CASSPPGLAGVTQYF.

The chain carries TRBV5-4 and TRBJ2-5; TRBD2 aligns across 7 bases. The CDR3 is 15 amino acids. V lost 4 bases to trimming and J lost 4 bases; unmatched junction nucleotides: 10. Germline CDR1 is SGHNT and CDR2 is YYREEE (reference sequence). The CDR3 reads CASSTALGEGETQYF. CDR3 DNA sequence: TGTGCCAGCAGCACCGCACTAGGGGAGGGAGAGACCCAGTACTTC.

The chain joins TRBV10-2 to TRBJ1-2; D is ambiguous. The CDR3 contains 13 residues. Between the trimmed V and J ends, which lost 7 bases and 6 bases, there was a span of 15 bases. CDR1 WSHSY and CDR2 SAAADI come from the germline V gene. The CDR3 is CASTPRGQDGYTF. The CDR3 nucleotides are TGCGCCAGCACCCCCCGCGGGCAGGATGGCTACACCTTC.

V and J are TRBV6-1 and TRBJ1-1; perhaps TRBD1 as D (6 bases). The CDR3 extends over 14 amino acids. Per the germline V gene, CDR1 is MNHNS and CDR2 is SASEGT. The V gene lost 6 bases and the J gene lost 4 bases, with 15 bases spanning the gap. CDR3 loop: CASSRDIRGTEAFF. CDR3 in DNA: TGTGCCAGCAGCCGGGACATCAGAGGCACTGAAGCTTTCTTT.

The J gene is TRBJ1-3, the V gene TRBV18; D is uncertain. Germline lookup yields CDR1 KGHSH and CDR2 LQKENI. Trimming removed 2 bases at V and 0 bases at J, with 5 bases between. This CDR3 spans 14 amino acids. The CDR3 protein is CASSPSRSGNTIYF. Written as DNA, the CDR3 is TGTGCCAGCTCACCATCGCGCTCTGGAAACACCATATATTTT.

Only a few counts were recorded for this clone. This chain uses TRBV5-1 with TRBJ1-1; 8 nucleotides align to TRBD1. This CDR3 has 13 residues. Trimming at V came to 4 bases and at J to 3 bases, leaving 2 bases not matched to a gene. CDR1 and CDR2 (germline): SGHRS, YFSETQ. The CDR3 nucleotides are TGCGCCAGCAGCGTGGACAGGGACACTGAAGCTTTCTTT. Translated: CASSVDRDTEAFF.

The V call is TRBV6-4, the J call TRBJ2-1; 9 bases fit TRBD2. Germline CDR1 MRHNA, CDR2 SNTAGT. Unmatched junction bases numbered 6, after V lost 0 bases and J lost 9 bases. The CDR3 spans 15 residues. The CDR3 DNA is TGTGCCAGCAGTGACTCAGCGGGGGGATCGGCTGAGCAGTTCTTC. The encoded protein is CASSDSAGGSAEQFF.

The rearrangement uses TRBV6-1 and TRBJ1-1; D is possibly TRBD1 (6 bases). This CDR3 contains 15 residues. The V gene's germline CDR1 is MNHNS and CDR2 SASEGT. V lost 4 bases to trimming and J lost 3 bases, with 15 bases between them. The CDR3 DNA follows: TGTGCCAGCAGTGGAAAAGGGCAGGGGTACACTGAAGCTTTCTTT. Its translation is CASSGKGQGYTEAFF.

A remark on this clone: The same CDR3 arises from other DNA sequences in this sample as well. This chain links TRBV9 with TRBJ1-3, with D hard to call. Germline V gene lookup returns CDR1 SGDLS and CDR2 YYNGEE. CDR3 size: 14 residues. The V gene lost 0 bases and the J gene lost 3 bases, with 7 bases spanning the gap. The CDR3 region is CASSVGASGNTIYF. CDR3 nucleotides: TGTGCCAGCAGCGTAGGGGCAAGTGGAAACACCATATATTTT.

CDR3 amino acids: CASSRQGYSGNTIYF. In DNA form, the CDR3 reads TGTGCCAGCAGCAGACAGGGATACTCTGGAAACACCATATATTTT. The chain has TRBV7-9 and TRBJ1-3, with TRBD1 matching over 7 bases. V trimming: 5 bases; J trimming: 0 bases; junction bases outside the gene matches: 4. From germline, CDR1 is SEHNR and CDR2 FQNEAQ (reference sequence). The CDR3 sequence is 15 residues long.

The chain links TRBV2 to TRBJ1-4, with D tentatively TRBD1 (5 bases). CDR1 SNHLY and CDR2 FYNNEI come from the germline V gene. The CDR3 totals 14 residues. Trimming took 6 bases from V and 6 from J, leaving 14 bases between them. The CDR3 DNA is TGTGCCAGCAGATTCCGGGACTCATATGAAAAACTGTTTTTT. Translated, it gives CASRFRDSYEKLFF. Filled out from reference TRBV2 and TRBJ1-4, the complete variable domain reads EPEVTQTPSHQVTQMGQEVILRCVPISNHLYFYWYRQILGQKVEFLVSFYNNEISEKSEIFDDQFSVERPDGSNFTLKIRSTKLEDSAMYFCASRFRDSYEKLFFGSGTQLSVL.

This chain links TRBV21-1 with TRBJ2-2; the table's D call TRBD2 went unverified against the DNA. TRBV21-1 counts as a pseudogene. This CDR3 has 19 amino acids. Here the CDR3 reads CASSKDRELAVIITGELFF. In DNA form, the CDR3 reads TGTGCCAGCAGCAAAGACCGAGAACTAGCGGTGATTATAACCGGGGAGCTGTTTTTT.

This chain links TRBV6-4 with TRBJ2-1; D may be TRBD2 (6 bases). CDR3 length: 14 amino acids. Germline assignment: CDR1 MRHNA and CDR2 SNTAGT. V lost 6 bases, J lost 5 bases, and 14 bases lay in between. The CDR3 reads CASRRDHLNNEQFF. The CDR3 DNA follows: TGTGCCAGCAGGCGGGACCACCTAAACAATGAGCAGTTCTTC.

The chain carries TRBV19 and TRBJ2-7; perhaps TRBD2 as D (6 bases). V lost 4 bases, J lost 7 bases, and 23 bases lay in between. From germline, CDR1 is LNHDA and CDR2 SQIVND (reference sequence). The CDR3 has 16 residues. The CDR3 sequence: CASSTRGGGSAGEQYF. DNA for the CDR3: TGTGCCAGTAGTACCCGGGGCGGCGGGTCGGCGGGGGAGCAGTACTTC.

This sequence joins TRBV18 and TRBJ2-5; the match to TRBD1 covers 7 bases. The CDR3 is 14 residues long. V dropped 3 bases and J dropped 1; count of bases not matched to a gene: 2. Germline V gene data show CDR1 as KGHSH and CDR2 as LQKENI. For the CDR3, the DNA is TGTGCCAGCTCACCGGGACAGACCCAAGAGACCCAGTACTTC. This gives the protein CASSPGQTQETQYF.

This rearrangement joins TRBV6-5 to TRBJ2-5, with 7 positions matching TRBD1. The CDR3 has 15 amino acids. Germline V gene data show CDR1 as MNHEY and CDR2 as SVGAGI. The junction had 9 bases not matched to a gene; V was cut back by 5 bases and J by 3 bases. The DNA for the CDR3 is TGTGCCAGCAGTCCCATATCAGGGGGAAAAGAGACCCAGTACTTC. Amino acids: CASSPISGGKETQYF.